This TCR beta chain was identified during a study of shared clonotypes between healthy human individuals. The wider study: A couple of female and three male donors aged 18 to 49 were enrolled.

This CDR3 spans 16 amino acids. Germline trimming cut 7 bases from V and 2 bases from J; bases unmatched to any gene: 9. In germline, CDR1 is SEHNR, CDR2 FQNEAQ (reference sequence). This table comes from immunoSEQ multiplex PCR, and its TCRdb copy is limited to in-frame clones, with some not included. The top ten clones hold under 0.45% of a sample with a few million clones, 90% to 95% of them seen once. Sequencing input: naive CD4+ T cells from PBMCs. This sample's subset: CD45RA+ positively selected. The chain has TRBV7-9 and TRBJ2-2; 8 nucleotides match TRBD1. The receptor was isolated from a man between 18 and 29 years old in good health. Some clones in this sample may be carry-over from other donors' samples. The CDR3 DNA reads as TGTGCCAGCATATCGGGACAGGTTTTTAACACCGGGGAGCTGTTTTTT. Its translation: CASISGQVFNTGELFF.